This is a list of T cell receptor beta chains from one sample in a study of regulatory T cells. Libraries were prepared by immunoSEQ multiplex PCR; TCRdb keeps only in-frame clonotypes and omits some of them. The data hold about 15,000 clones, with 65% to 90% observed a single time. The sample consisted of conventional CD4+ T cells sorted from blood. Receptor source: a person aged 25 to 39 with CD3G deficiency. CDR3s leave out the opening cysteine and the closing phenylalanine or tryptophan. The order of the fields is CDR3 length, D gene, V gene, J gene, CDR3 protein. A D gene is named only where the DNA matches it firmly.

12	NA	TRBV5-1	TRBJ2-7	ASSFGGASYEQY
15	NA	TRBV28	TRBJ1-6	ASSLGRGRSYNSPLH
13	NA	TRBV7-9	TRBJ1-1	ASSLAGSGNTEAF
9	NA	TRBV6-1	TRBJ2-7	ASSGLQEQY
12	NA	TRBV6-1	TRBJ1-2	ASSDIWGSYGYT
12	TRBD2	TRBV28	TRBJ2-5	ASSAPGGSETQY
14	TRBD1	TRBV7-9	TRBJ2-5	ASSFGDRGRQETQY
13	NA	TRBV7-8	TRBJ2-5	ASSLGWTERETQY
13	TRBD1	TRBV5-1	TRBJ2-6	ASSSSGTAANVLT
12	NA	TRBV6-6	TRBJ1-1	ASSHQGGWTEAF
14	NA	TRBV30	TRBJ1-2	AWSARGDRLNYGYT
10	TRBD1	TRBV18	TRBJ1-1	ASSPRTGEAF
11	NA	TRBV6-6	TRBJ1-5	ASSQGSNQPQH
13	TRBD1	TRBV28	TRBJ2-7	ASSSGTGARYEQY
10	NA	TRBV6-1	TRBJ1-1	ASSALWTEAF
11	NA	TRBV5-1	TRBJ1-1	ASSLAGFTEAF
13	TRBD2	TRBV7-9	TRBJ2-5	ASSLASSGQETQY
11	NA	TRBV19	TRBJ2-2	ASSEMNTGELF
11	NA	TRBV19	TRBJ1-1	ASSRPVGTEAF
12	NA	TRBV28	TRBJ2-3	ASGGSYRTDTQY
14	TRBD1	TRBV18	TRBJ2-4	ASSPLGTGEGNIQY
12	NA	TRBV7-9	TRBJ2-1	ASSLDGRSNEQF
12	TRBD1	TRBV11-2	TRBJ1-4	ASSLGTGYEKLF
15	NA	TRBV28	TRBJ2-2	ASGPQLGRANTGELF
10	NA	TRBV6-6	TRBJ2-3	ASSSVTDTQY
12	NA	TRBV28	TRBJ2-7	ASSIQTGAYEQY
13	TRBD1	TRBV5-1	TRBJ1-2	ASSLVGQGGDGYT
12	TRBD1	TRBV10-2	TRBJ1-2	ASSEPDRGPGYT
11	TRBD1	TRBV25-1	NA	ASRTGCPYEQY
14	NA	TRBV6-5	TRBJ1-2	ASSSRGGEGSDGYT
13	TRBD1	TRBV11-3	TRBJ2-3	ASSLTGAPTDTQY
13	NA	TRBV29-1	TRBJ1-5	SPLFGSSVVQPQH
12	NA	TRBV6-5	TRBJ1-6	ASSYSGGNSPLH
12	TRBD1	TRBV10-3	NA	ATSFGTEAYEQY
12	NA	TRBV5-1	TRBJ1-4	ASSLAGGSEKLF
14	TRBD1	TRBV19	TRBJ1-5	ASSSRTGGNNQPQH
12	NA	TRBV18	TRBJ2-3	ASSPLGGTDTQY
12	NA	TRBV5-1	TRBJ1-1	ASSLGTVNTEAF
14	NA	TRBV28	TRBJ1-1	ASSLGAGPMNTEAF
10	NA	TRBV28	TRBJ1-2	ASSVHRVGYT
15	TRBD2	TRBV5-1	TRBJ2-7	ASSLGPIGGSSYEQY
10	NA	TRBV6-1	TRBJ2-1	ASSKQGYEQF
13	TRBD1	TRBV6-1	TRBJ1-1	ASSQTSGTGRRAF
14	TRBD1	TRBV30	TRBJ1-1	AWKGGTGTGRTEAF
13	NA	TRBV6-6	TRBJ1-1	ASSRGRFGNTEAF
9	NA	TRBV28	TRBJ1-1	ASSLGVRAF
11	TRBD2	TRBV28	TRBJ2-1	ASIAGGYNEQF
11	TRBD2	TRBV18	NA	ASSRLAGVEQY
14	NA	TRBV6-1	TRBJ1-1	ASSEGSMYSRSEAF
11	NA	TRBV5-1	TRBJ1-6	ASQQGWNSPLH
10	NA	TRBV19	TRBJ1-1	ASTGVGTEAF
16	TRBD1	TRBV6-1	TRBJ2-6	ASSVRDRGLFGANVLT
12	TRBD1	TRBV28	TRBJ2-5	ASSPLGTVETQY
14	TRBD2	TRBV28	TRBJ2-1	ASSSSQAGGHSEQF
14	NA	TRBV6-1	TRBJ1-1	ASSASVGGRRTEAF
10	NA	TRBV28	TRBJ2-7	ASSLSQYEQY
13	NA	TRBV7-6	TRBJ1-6	ASSPEGGPNSPLH
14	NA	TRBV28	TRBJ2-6	ASRPTPHSGANVLT
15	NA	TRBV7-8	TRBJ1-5	ASSLASRGHSNQPQH
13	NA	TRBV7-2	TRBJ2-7	ASSSQTGKAYEQY